This T cell receptor beta chain was sequenced during a study of beta chain features in type 1 diabetes (dated by TCRdb to between 2017 and 2018). Describing the broader study: Patients and healthy donors did not differ in mean age, gender distribution, total cell number or subset yield. A total of 85 million to 140 million sorted cells were examined across all samples, and a strong correlation was observed between cell number per subset and RNA yield. The study compared TCRB repertoires of sorted circulating CD4+ T cell subsets between recently diagnosed type 1 diabetes patients and matched healthy donors. Naive and central memory subsets were obtained from all 30 or so donors, but regulatory and stem cell-like memory subsets were isolated from only 8 patients and roughly eight healthy donors.

This clone was counted ten times or more. Its antigen is not yet known. Qualities for individual bases were not recorded, and no much larger clone is one base off. Each donor gave one peripheral blood draw, averaging around 0.11 L, which was collected into heparinised tubes. A BD FACSAria II and a panel including CD45RO, CCR7, CD25, CD127, CD95 and CD27 were used to sort naive, central memory, regulatory and stem cell-like memory CD4+ T cells. A purity above 98% was achieved for all sorted populations. PBMCs were separated immediately by Lymphoprep density gradient centrifugation and were stained directly, without being cultured. So that batch effects would be minimized, each experiment stained and sorted samples in pairs, pairing one healthy donor with one patient. General conclusions and limits of the study: Fewer insertions and more nucleotide deletions at VDJ recombination sites were observed in patients with type 1 diabetes, implying thymic rearrangement abnormalities. Because cDNA rather than genomic DNA was sequenced, highly expressing activated cells could have been over-represented, although no difference in activation and CD3 levels was found between groups. Naive, central memory and regulatory TCRB repertoires appeared to be more similar among patients than among healthy donors. Because the HLA sub-analyses included only small numbers of individuals, any influence of HLA type on TCRB rearrangement was left unresolved. PCR might favor shorter templates, but patient and control samples were amplified and corrected together, so any skew would affect both groups equally. Type 1 diabetes patients showed a moderate but significant shortening of TCRB CDR3 length in all four CD4+ subsets.

The entire isolated RNA was reverse transcribed using the High Capacity cDNA Reverse Transcription Kit, and thus expressed TCRB transcripts were sequenced. Naive, central memory and regulatory T cell samples underwent deep immunoSEQ sequencing, averaging about 3.57 million total reads per sample. After sorted cells were lysed in RLT buffer, RNA was extracted with DNase-treated RNeasy Micro or Mini kits, with the choice depending on cell number. To prevent cross-contamination, every cell subset was processed on its own, while patient and healthy donor samples were processed together. The immunoSEQ multiplex PCR was used to amplify TCRB sequences from cDNA, yielding 87-bp fragments that span the CDR3 region. Amplicons were sequenced on the Illumina HiSeq platform. In the authors' own workflow: PCR bias was corrected computationally using synthetic template baselines, and reads within Hamming distance 2 were collapsed, with unmergeable singletons discarded. Reads were aligned against IMGT to assign V, D and J genes, CDR3 length and insertions or deletions at six rearrangement sites. Within each subset, clonotype counts were normalized to the number of sorted cells before true diversity and Gini coefficients were calculated with the tcR R package. The overlap coefficient, calculated on TCRB nucleotide sequences, was used to measure repertoire sharing. As a proxy for the pre-selection repertoire, out-of-frame TCRB sequences from naive cells were analyzed. TCRdb mirrors the immuneACCESS table, restricted to in-frame sequences. Some clones are absent from its copies; in checked studies, under half trace to an unresolved V gene, and the reason for the others is unknown. That table supplies the V and J calls and clone size; D and trimming were determined from the DNA. This sample comprises hundreds of thousands of clones, 9.6% of them detected only once. The ten top clones hold approximately 0.03% of the sample.

Sequencing was done on a sample of naive CD4+ T cells from blood. The sample's cell subset or site label, in plain terms: true naive CD4+ T cells. This clonotype was obtained from a woman younger than 30 in good health.

The base sequence is TGTGCCAGCAGCCATCCAGACAGGGTCTACGAGCAGTACTTC. Translated, it gives CASSHPDRVYEQYF. The sequence joins TRBV4-2 to TRBJ2-7, with 7 middle bases fitting TRBD1. Spanning cysteine to phenylalanine, the CDR3 consists of 14 amino acids. Only the CDR3 region is kept as DNA, spanning 42 bases read in frame from base 1. Compared with germline, V lacks 3 bases and J lacks 3 bases; bases without a gene match: 5. Based on the germline V gene, the CDR1 and CDR2 sequences are LGHNA and YNFKEQ.